The clone carrying this TCR beta chain has a handful of counts. The antigen is undetermined. The data derive from a study of T-cell reconstitution after alpha-beta-depleted transplantation in children. Study-wide results and limits: Surviving recipient cells, namely T cells and thymic progenitors, were the source of high day-60 TCRbeta diversity in some patients.

The TCRbeta library was prepared with unique molecular identifiers. One entry per CDR3 protein results from TCRdb running MiXCR on the PCR reads. The sample holds a few hundred thousand distinct CDR3 sequences, 10% to 15% seen once. There are 14 residues in the CDR3. The V and J ends lost 6 bases and 7 bases respectively, with 15 bases between them. The rearrangement links TRBV12-3 or TRBV12-4 to TRBJ1-4, with D perhaps matching TRBD1 (6 bases). Sequenced material: PBMCs, mostly from graft donor cells, taken 360 days after TCRalphabeta/CD19-depleted stem cell transplant. This clonotype originated in a male patient aged 10 to 17 who had a stem cell transplant for acute myeloid leukemia, so the T cells may come from the graft donor. CDR3 amino acids: CASRDSGASEKLFF. CDR3 in DNA: TGTGCCAGCAGGGACTCGGGGGCAAGTGAAAAACTGTTTTTT.